Following are 29 T cell receptor beta chains from one sample sequenced in a study of Ad26.COV2.S vaccination and SARS-CoV-2 variants. Libraries were prepared by immunoSEQ multiplex PCR; TCRdb keeps only in-frame clonotypes and omits some of them. Of fewer than 900,000 clones listed, around 92% are singletons. The treatment here: roughly 20 received Ad26.COV2.S at low or high dose, single or two shots; 5 received placebo; per-sample allocation not given. Sampling happened 63 days after the first vaccine or placebo injection. The material sequenced was peripheral blood, taken in a trial of Ad26.COV2.S vaccine versus placebo. The receptors come from a person between 18 and 65 years old who received the Ad26.COV2.S COVID-19 vaccine or a placebo.

To note about this clone: At one end, the junction sequence differs from germline, possibly due to a read error. The rearrangement joins TRBV27 to TRBJ1-1, with D possibly matching TRBD1 (5 bases). From germline, CDR1 is MNHEY and CDR2 SMNVEV (reference sequence). The CDR3 consists of 13 residues. The CDR3 loop is CASSLQRGIEAFF. CDR3 in DNA: TGTGCCAGTAGTTTGCAGAGGGGAATTGAAGCTTTCTTT.

V usage is TRBV15 and J usage is TRBJ2-1, with 10 nucleotides matching TRBD2. J was trimmed by 9 bases and V by 1 base; bases with no gene match: 0. Germline loops: CDR1 LNHNV, CDR2 YYDKDF (reference sequence). CDR3 length: 13 residues. CDR3 protein: CATSRGLAGEQFF. In nucleotides, the CDR3 is TGTGCCACCAGCAGAGGACTAGCGGGTGAGCAGTTCTTC.

The V call is TRBV27, the J call TRBJ1-6; 8 nucleotides line up with TRBD1. The germline gives CDR1 MNHEY, CDR2 SMNVEV (reference sequence). V dropped 6 bases and J dropped 4; count of bases not matched to a gene: 5. The CDR3 consists of 15 residues. CDR3 region: CASRQGALYNSPLHF. The CDR3 nucleotides are TGTGCCAGCAGGCAGGGGGCGCTTTATAATTCACCCCTCCACTTT.

This chain connects TRBV7-2 to TRBJ1-1, with D hard to call. Germline-derived CDR1 and CDR2 are SGHTA and FQGNSA. The CDR3 totals 14 residues. Trimming pared 2 bases from V and 0 bases from J, leaving 7 bases between. CDR3 sequence reads: CASSLTGMNTEAFF. The CDR3 region has the DNA TGTGCCAGCAGCTTAACTGGGATGAACACTGAAGCTTTCTTT.

The rearrangement uses TRBV29-1 and TRBJ2-5, with 12 bases lining up with TRBD1. Trimming at V came to 0 bases and at J to 5 bases, leaving 10 bases not matched to a gene. This CDR3 contains 17 residues. CDR1 and CDR2 from the germline V gene are SQVTM and ANQGSEA. The CDR3 coding sequence is TGCAGCGTTGAAGAGGGTGACCGGGACAGGGGGCGGGAGACCCAGTACTTC. As protein: CSVEEGDRDRGRETQYF.

The CDR3 region has the DNA TGTGCCAGCAGCTTAGGTCTAGAACAAGAGACCCAGTACTTC. It encodes CASSLGLEQETQYF. The J gene is TRBJ2-5, the V gene TRBV7-9; D is unresolved. Trimming shortened V by 1 base and J by 2 bases, and 8 bases separated the two germline ends. Germline loops: CDR1 SEHNR, CDR2 FQNEAQ (reference sequence). The CDR3 sequence is 14 residues long.

The V gene is TRBV3-1 (or the pseudogene TRBV3-2), the J gene TRBJ2-1; possibly TRBD2 for D (7 bases). Germline V gene lookup returns CDR1 LGHDT and CDR2 YNNKEL (reference sequence). V was clipped by 2 bases and J by 7 bases, with 15 bases between them. The CDR3 is made up of 15 amino acids. The chain's CDR3 is CASSQRGGARNEQFF. Here the CDR3 DNA reads TGTGCCAGCAGCCAACGAGGGGGGGCAAGGAATGAGCAGTTCTTC.

The V call is TRBV9, the J call TRBJ1-4, with D possibly TRBD1 on 5 matching bases. Germline CDR1 SGDLS, CDR2 YYNGEE. CDR3 size: 15 residues. The ends were cut back, 0 bases at V and 8 bases at J, with 14 bases in the middle. The CDR3 is CASSVDVSRDEKLFF. The DNA of the CDR3 is TGTGCCAGCAGCGTAGATGTCTCCAGGGACGAAAAACTGTTTTTT.

The genes are TRBV5-1 and TRBJ2-5, with a tentative D call TRBD1 (5 bases). Trimming shortened V by 0 bases and J by 5 bases, and 14 bases separated the two germline ends. The CDR3 is 15 residues long. Germline V lookup: CDR1 SGHRS, CDR2 YFSETQ. The CDR3 loop is CASSLDGQSQETQYF. The CDR3 nucleotides are TGCGCCAGCAGCTTGGACGGACAAAGCCAGGAGACCCAGTACTTC.

The chain joins TRBV12-3 or TRBV12-4 to TRBJ2-3; 7 nucleotides align to TRBD1. CDR3 size: 12 residues. V lost 6 bases, J lost 13 bases, and 10 bases stayed unmatched. Here the CDR3 reads CASSMTGYEEYF. CDR3 nucleotides: TGTGCCAGCAGCATGACAGGGTATGAGGAGTATTTT.

This chain joins TRBV3-1 (or the pseudogene TRBV3-2) and TRBJ1-2, with 7 positions matching TRBD1. Germline V CDR1 and CDR2: LGHDT, YNNKEL (reference sequence). The CDR3 length is 16 residues. Losses at the gene ends were 4 bases for V and 2 bases for J; bases not matched to a gene: 10. The DNA for the CDR3 is TGTGCCAGCAGCCCGAGGAGGGCAGGGGGGAACTATGGCTACACCTTC. It is translated as CASSPRRAGGNYGYTF.

V usage is TRBV11-3 and J usage is TRBJ2-1, with TRBD2 identical over 12 bases. CDR1 is SGHNT and CDR2 is YENEEA in the germline V gene. With V trimmed by 5 bases and J by 6 bases, 5 bases remained unmatched. The CDR3 spans 15 residues. CDR3 DNA: TGTGCCAGCAGCCCTACTAGCGGGAGGTTCAATGAGCAGTTCTTC. Amino acids: CASSPTSGRFNEQFF.

The V call is TRBV10-3, the J call TRBJ1-2, with 10 bases aligning to TRBD1. CDR1 and CDR2 (germline): ENHRY, SYGVKD. The CDR3 loop spans 13 amino acids. Trimming cost V 6 bases and J 8 bases; bases outside gene matches: 6. This CDR3 is CAIRLGQGQGYTF. The DNA of the CDR3 is TGTGCCATCAGGCTGGGACAGGGGCAGGGCTACACCTTC.

This sequence joins TRBV7-2 and TRBJ2-7; maybe TRBD2 (5 bases). The germline V gene encodes CDR1 SGHTA and CDR2 FQGNSA. The CDR3 is 15 residues long. V lost 0 bases and J 1 base, leaving 10 bases between the germline ends. This chain's CDR3 is CASSLAPGGSYEQYF. The CDR3 DNA sequence: TGTGCCAGCAGCTTAGCCCCGGGCGGGTCCTACGAGCAGTACTTC.

This sequence joins TRBV21-1 and TRBJ2-5; whether TRBD1, the table's D call, matches the DNA was not checked. TRBV21-1 is a pseudogene segment. CDR3 size: 19 residues. This CDR3 reads CASSKKGPQGTEVQETQYF. The CDR3 DNA sequence: TGTGCCAGCAGCAAAAAGGGCCCACAGGGGACCGAGGTCCAAGAGACCCAGTACTTC.

The V call is TRBV5-6, the J call TRBJ2-1; 8 bases line up with TRBD2. The CDR3 loop spans 16 amino acids. J lost 7 bases, V lost 5 bases, and 14 bases had no gene match. The germline gives CDR1 SGHDT, CDR2 YYEEEE. The CDR3 DNA reads TGTGCCAGCAGTCGTAGCGGGGCCACAAAAATTAATGAGCAGTTCTTC. Amino acids: CASSRSGATKINEQFF.

The chain is built from TRBV27 and TRBJ2-5; D is uncertain. The CDR3 covers 13 residues. Per the germline V gene, CDR1 is MNHEY and CDR2 is SMNVEV (reference sequence). V lost 1 base, J lost 5 bases, and 8 bases lay in between. The CDR3 nucleotides are TGTGCCAGCAGTTTATATCTTCAGGAGACCCAGTACTTC. Protein sequence: CASSLYLQETQYF.

The CDR3 here is CASSTDTGELFF. CDR3 nucleotides: TGTGCCAGCAGCACGGACACCGGGGAGCTGTTTTTT. The V and J genes are TRBV9 and TRBJ2-2; D is uncertain. CDR1 and CDR2 from the germline V gene are SGDLS and YYNGEE. Trimming removed 4 bases at V and 3 bases at J, with 4 bases between. This CDR3 has 12 residues.

The chain carries TRBV29-1 and TRBJ1-1; D remains unclear. Germline CDR1 and CDR2: SQVTM and ANQGSEA. CDR3 length: 13 residues. V was shortened by 5 bases and J by 2 bases, with 12 bases between the two germline ends. CDR3 residues: CSVSDSSNTEAFF. As DNA, the CDR3 is TGCAGCGTTAGCGACTCAAGTAACACTGAAGCTTTCTTT.

V and J are TRBV5-4 and TRBJ2-7, with TRBD2 matching over 13 bases. The junction had 4 bases not matched to a gene; V was cut back by 4 bases and J by 3 bases. Per the germline V gene, CDR1 is SGHNT and CDR2 is YYREEE (reference sequence). This CDR3 is 15 amino acids long. CDR3 loop: CASSTRTSGSYEQYF. CDR3 nucleotides: TGTGCCAGCAGCACCCGGACTAGCGGGAGCTACGAGCAGTACTTC.

This clone was observed a single time. The rearrangement joins TRBV15 to TRBJ1-1; the D is unclear. Looked up from germline, CDR1 is LNHNV and CDR2 is YYDKDF (reference sequence). This CDR3 region has 14 residues. The V and J ends lost 3 bases and 5 bases respectively, with 13 bases between them. CDR3 nucleotides: TGTGCCACCAGCAGCGACACCCTGGGGACTGAAGCTTTCTTT. Amino acid sequence: CATSSDTLGTEAFF.

The genes are TRBV7-2 and TRBJ2-1, with TRBD1 matching 11 bases. Germline CDR1 is SGHTA and CDR2 is FQGNSA. V was clipped by 4 bases and J by 0 bases; unmatched bases: 8. This CDR3 has 18 residues. In DNA form, the CDR3 reads TGTGCCAGCAGCTCCCCCCGGGACAGGGGGAGCTCCTACAATGAGCAGTTCTTC. Its protein is CASSSPRDRGSSYNEQFF. The whole variable domain, remainder taken from reference TRBV7-2 and TRBJ2-1, is GAGVSQSPSNKVTEKGKDVELRCDPISGHTALYWYRQSLGQGLEFLIYFQGNSAPDKSGLPSDRFSAERTGGSVSTLTIQRTQQEDSAVYLCASSSPRDRGSSYNEQFFGPGTRLTVL.

This sequence joins TRBV18 and TRBJ1-1; 8 positions agree with TRBD1. CDR1 and CDR2 from the germline V gene are KGHSH and LQKENI. The CDR3 runs 13 residues. V lost 8 bases, J lost 5 bases, and 7 bases stayed unmatched. The CDR3 loop is CASRGQGGTEAFF. CDR3 nucleotides: TGTGCCAGCCGCGGACAGGGAGGGACTGAAGCTTTCTTT.

The genes are TRBV7-9 and TRBJ2-1, with D perhaps TRBD2 (6 bases). The CDR3 spans 12 residues. Germline assignment: CDR1 SEHNR and CDR2 FQNEAQ (reference sequence). V lost 2 bases and J 10 bases, leaving 9 bases between the germline ends. The CDR3: CASSLPSGEQFF. CDR3 nucleotides: TGTGCCAGCAGCTTACCAAGCGGGGAGCAGTTCTTC. Full variable domain (remainder filled in from reference TRBV7-9 and TRBJ2-1): DTGVSQNPRHKITKRGQNVTFRCDPISEHNRLYWYRQTLGQGPEFLTYFQNEAQLEKSRLLSDRFSAERPKGSFSTLEIQRTEQGDSAMYLCASSLPSGEQFFGPGTRLTVL.

This clone appeared once. V is TRBV24-1 and J is TRBJ2-3; no definite D call. In germline, CDR1 is KGHDR, CDR2 SFDVKD. Between the trimmed V and J ends, which lost 4 bases and 8 bases, there was a span of 6 bases. The CDR3 has 11 amino acids. CDR3: CATSEYGTQYF. CDR3 sequence (DNA): TGTGCCACCAGTGAATATGGTACGCAGTATTTT.

This chain joins TRBV5-4 and TRBJ2-1, with 9 bases identical to TRBD2. Germline CDR1 and CDR2: SGHNT and YYREEE (reference sequence). V lost 4 bases, J lost 8 bases, and 10 bases stayed unmatched. This CDR3 is built from 15 residues. The CDR3 nucleotides read TGTGCCAGCAGCCAACGAGCGGGAGGTGGGGATGAGCAGTTCTTC. Protein product: CASSQRAGGGDEQFF.

This clone was detected a few times. The chain is built from TRBV21-1 and TRBJ1-6. TRBV21-1 is deemed a pseudogene. CDR3 length equals 16 residues. The CDR3 loop reads CASSKSSDCSNSPLHF. CDR3 DNA: TGTGCCAGCAGCAAATCGTCAGACTGTTCGAATTCACCCCTCCACTTT.

The chain links TRBV5-1 to TRBJ2-3; 8 nucleotides line up with TRBD1. J gave up 8 bases and V 3 bases, and 14 bases lay outside the gene matches. This CDR3 is built from 16 residues. Germline V gene data show CDR1 as SGHRS and CDR2 as YFSETQ. The CDR3 DNA sequence: TGCGCCAGCAGCTCCCCATTAGGGCAGGGGGCGATTACGCAGTATTTT. It translates to CASSSPLGQGAITQYF.

This sequence joins TRBV19 and TRBJ1-2; maybe TRBD1 (5 bases). V dropped 7 bases and J dropped 5 bases, with 17 bases sitting between them. The CDR3 length is 14 residues. Per germline, CDR1 LNHDA and CDR2 SQIVND (reference sequence). The CDR3 coding sequence is TGTGCCAGTAAGGTCTCAGGGAACCAGTATGGCTACACCTTC. This gives the protein CASKVSGNQYGYTF. The whole variable domain, filled in from reference TRBV19 and TRBJ1-2, reads DGGITQSPKYLFRKEGQNVTLSCEQNLNHDAMYWYRQDPGQGLRLIYYSQIVNDFQKGDIAEGYSVSREKKESFPLTVTSAQKNPTAFYLCASKVSGNQYGYTFGSGTRLTVV.